This T cell receptor beta chain was identified in a study of T cell responses to AZD1222 COVID-19 vaccine. CDR3 length: 14 amino acids. Germline CDR1 and CDR2: SGHRS and YFSETQ. V was clipped by 0 bases and J by 2 bases, with 8 bases between them. The method was immunoSEQ multiplex PCR; TCRdb's version includes in-frame clones alone and lacks a portion of them. The repertoire holds 150,000 to 200,000 clones, with about 93% as singletons. V usage is TRBV5-1 and J usage is TRBJ2-5; D not certain. The material was peripheral blood, obtained 28 days after the second dose of the MenACWY control vaccine. The TCR comes from an adult who received the MenACWY meningococcal vaccine as a control. CDR3 region: CASSLGSPQETQYF. As DNA, the CDR3 is TGCGCCAGCAGCTTGGGGTCCCCTCAAGAGACCCAGTACTTC.